The rows below give T cell receptor beta chains drawn from one sample of a study of T cell repertoires in cytomegalovirus infection. No antigen has been assigned to these receptors. MiXCR, applied by TCRdb to the reads, yields one record per CDR3 protein. Altogether roughly 990,000 distinct CDR3 sequences are present, approximately 31% being singletons, with the ten largest covering over 11%. The material was cultured CD8+ T cells from PBMCs, obtained from culture after CMV antigen stimulation. These receptors came from a human donor in good health (CMV status not recorded). Some clones in this sample may be carry-over from other donors' samples. Both conserved end residues are part of each CDR3. D genes are given only for firm matches. Clone sizes are given selectively: once, few, many, or a class where the clone is expanded.

>TRBD1|TRBJ1-1|few|TRBV6-4
CASSVGQDPRMNTEAFF
TGTGCCAGCAGTGTGGGACAGGACCCCAGGATGAACACTGAAGCTTTCTTT
>TRBD1|TRBJ1-1|.|TRBV12-5
CASGFLVETGRSNTEAFF
TGTGCTAGTGGTTTCTTGGTGGAGACAGGGAGATCAAACACTGAAGCTTTCTTT
>.|TRBJ1-5|few|TRBV27
CASSLRPLNQPQHF
TGTGCCAGCAGTTTACGCCCTCTAAATCAGCCCCAGCATTTT
>TRBD1|TRBJ2-2|.|TRBV19
CASSLWTGDTGELFF
TGTGCCAGTAGTCTCTGGACAGGGGACACCGGGGAGCTGTTTTTT
>TRBD1|TRBJ1-3|many|TRBV7-6
CASGDRGWNTIYF
TGTGCCAGCGGCGACAGGGGGTGGAACACCATATATTTT
>.|TRBJ1-2|.|TRBV9
CASSGSGRHHGYTF
TGTGCCAGCAGCGGCAGCGGACGGCACCATGGCTACACCTTC
>TRBD2|TRBJ2-1|.|TRBV4-1
CASSQDRGGNEQFF
TGCGCCAGCAGCCAAGATCGGGGGGGCAATGAGCAGTTCTTC
>TRBD2|TRBJ2-3|few|TRBV10-3
CAISGAGGPQALSDTQYF
TGTGCCATCAGTGGAGCGGGGGGGCCGCAGGCCCTGTCAGATACGCAGTATTTT
>.|TRBJ1-1|.|TRBV4-1
CASTPLEIGTEAFF
TGCGCCAGCACCCCGCTCGAGATCGGCACTGAAGCTTTCTTT
>.|TRBJ2-1|.|TRBV18
CASSPRPSLDEQFF
TGTGCCAGCTCACCACGTCCGTCTCTGGATGAGCAGTTCTTC
>TRBD1|TRBJ2-1|many|TRBV12-3/TRBV12-4
CASSPTGGLYNEQFF
TGTGCCAGCAGCCCGACAGGGGGGCTCTACAATGAGCAGTTCTTC
>.|TRBJ2-7|.|TRBV12-3/TRBV12-4
CASSPTYEVLGSGSYEQYF
TGTGCCAGCAGTCCGACCTACGAGGTGTTGGGGTCAGGCTCCTACGAGCAGTACTTC
>.|TRBJ1-5|few|TRBV12-3/TRBV12-4
CASSTGINQPQHF
TGTGCCAGCAGTACAGGGATCAATCAGCCCCAGCATTTT
>TRBD2|TRBJ2-1|once|TRBV6-6
CASLSEGGPTNNEQFF
TGTGCCAGCCTCTCCGAGGGAGGGCCAACCAACAATGAGCAGTTCTTC
>TRBD1|TRBJ1-3|few|TRBV7-6
CASSPSPAQGSGNTIYF
TGTGCCAGCAGCCCGAGCCCCGCACAGGGGTCTGGAAACACCATATATTTT
>.|TRBJ2-1|.|TRBV27
CASSSLGGYNEQFF
TGTGCCAGCAGTTCTCTAGGGGGCTACAATGAGCAGTTCTTC
>.|TRBJ1-1|many|TRBV7-6
CASSLEEHTEAFF
TGTGCCAGCAGCTTAGAGGAGCACACTGAAGCTTTCTTT
>TRBD1|TRBJ2-1|.|TRBV5-1
CASSWTPRQGKVNEQFF
TGCGCCAGCAGCTGGACCCCCCGACAGGGGAAGGTCAATGAGCAGTTCTTC
>.|TRBJ2-1|.|TRBV6-5
CASSSPGQLIYNEQFF
TGTGCCAGCAGTTCACCGGGACAACTGATTTACAATGAGCAGTTCTTC
>.|TRBJ1-1|.|TRBV6-2/TRBV6-3
CASTYGGLTSEAFF
TGTGCCAGCACCTACGGGGGCCTGACCTCTGAAGCTTTCTTT
>.|TRBJ1-4|few|TRBV2
CASSEAYPTGQRLNEKLFF
TGTGCCAGCAGTGAAGCGTACCCGACCGGGCAGCGACTGAATGAAAAACTGTTTTTT
>.|TRBJ2-7|.|TRBV19
CASSSRHRANYEQYF
TGTGCCAGTAGTTCCCGACACAGGGCTAACTACGAGCAGTACTTC
>.|TRBJ1-1|many|TRBV19
CASNPDSYLNTEAFF
TGTGCCAGTAATCCCGACAGCTACTTGAACACTGAAGCTTTCTTT
>.|TRBJ1-1|few|TRBV6-1
CASMGGAEAFF
TGTGCCAGCATGGGAGGTGCTGAAGCTTTCTTT
>.|TRBJ2-7|once|TRBV20-1
CSARDPTSNHEQYF
TGCAGTGCTAGAGATCCAACTAGCAATCATGAGCAGTACTTC
>.|TRBJ1-4|few|TRBV4-1
CASSQDPTVSATNEKLFF
TGCGCCAGCAGCCAAGATCCGACAGTTAGTGCAACTAATGAAAAACTGTTTTTT
>.|TRBJ2-1|.|TRBV7-9
CASSLEAIKQFF
TGTGCCAGCAGCTTAGAGGCGATTAAGCAGTTCTTC
>TRBD1|TRBJ2-6|.|TRBV6-1
CASREDRVGTGANVLTF
TGTGCCAGCAGAGAGGACAGGGTGGGGACTGGGGCCAACGTCCTGACTTTC
>TRBD1|TRBJ1-5|.|TRBV20-1
CSARDRADQPQHF
TGCAGTGCTAGGGACAGGGCGGATCAGCCCCAGCATTTT
>.|TRBJ1-2|.|TRBV24-1
CATSDSTPGGYTF
TGTGCCACCAGTGATTCGACCCCGGGTGGCTACACCTTC
>.|TRBJ1-3|few|TRBV5-4
CASSSQGNGNTIYF
TGTGCCAGCAGCTCACAGGGAAATGGAAACACCATATATTTT
>TRBD1|TRBJ1-5|.|TRBV28
CASAPRQGKYSNQPQHF
TGTGCCAGCGCCCCCCGACAGGGCAAATATAGCAATCAGCCCCAGCATTTT
>TRBD1|TRBJ2-5|.|TRBV6-5
CASESLGTGGQETQYF
TGTGCCAGCGAGAGTCTGGGGACAGGGGGACAAGAGACCCAGTACTTC
>TRBD2|TRBJ2-1|few|TRBV6-2/TRBV6-3
CASSYVLAGGGEQFF
TGTGCCAGCAGTTATGTTCTAGCGGGGGGGGGTGAGCAGTTCTTC
>TRBD2|TRBJ2-1|.|TRBV9
CASSDRGGRGERF
TGTGCCAGCAGCGACCGGGGGGGACGCGGAGAAAGATTC
>.|TRBJ1-5|many|TRBV12-3/TRBV12-4
CASSFFEGQSQPQHF
TGTGCCAGCAGTTTCTTTGAGGGACAAAGTCAGCCCCAGCATTTT
>.|TRBJ1-5|.|TRBV7-9
CASSQVGQAGNQPQHF
TGTGCCAGCAGCCAGGTGGGGCAGGCGGGCAATCAGCCCCAGCATTTT
>TRBD2|TRBJ2-5|few|TRBV7-9
CASSDLAGGGETQYF
TGTGCCAGCAGCGATCTAGCGGGGGGCGGGGAGACCCAGTACTTC
>.|TRBJ2-7|.|TRBV27
CASSSGMDEQNF
TGTGCCAGCAGTTCAGGGATGGACGAGCAGAACTTC
>.|TRBJ2-2|many|TRBV7-8
CASARPRDITGTGELFF
TGTGCCAGCGCTAGGCCCCGAGACATAACGGGCACCGGGGAGCTGTTTTTT
>TRBD2|TRBJ2-1|few|TRBV6-2/TRBV6-3
CASSYSGTSGSYSYNEQFF
TGTGCCAGCAGTTACTCGGGGACTAGCGGGAGTTACTCCTACAATGAGCAGTTCTTC
>.|TRBJ2-5|.|TRBV14
CASSPGETPRVTQYF
TGTGCCAGCAGCCCTGGTGAGACCCCGAGGGTGACCCAGTACTTC
>TRBD1|TRBJ1-2|many|TRBV6-1
CASSGNRGEADYGYTF
TGTGCCAGCAGTGGGAACAGGGGTGAGGCGGACTATGGCTACACCTTC
>.|TRBJ1-5|few|TRBV4-2
CASSQEVGRRDQPQHF
TGTGCCAGCAGCCAAGAAGTAGGCAGGAGGGATCAGCCCCAGCATTTT
>.|TRBJ2-7|.|TRBV27
CASSPKSYEQYF
TGTGCCAGCAGTCCGAAATCCTACGAGCAGTACTTC
>.|TRBJ2-2|.|TRBV4-1
CASSEVGTSGELFF
TGCGCCAGCAGCGAAGTGGGCACCTCCGGGGAGCTGTTTTTT
>.|TRBJ2-7|.|TRBV7-8
CASSYMTDFYEQYF
TGTGCCAGCAGCTATATGACAGATTTCTACGAGCAGTACTTC
>.|TRBJ2-5|few|TRBV6-1
CASSYQPPTGQETQYF
TGTGCCAGCAGTTATCAACCCCCGACGGGCCAAGAGACCCAGTACTTC
>.|TRBJ1-5|many|TRBV19
CASSTTPPGYSNQPQHF
TGTGCCAGTAGTACGACTCCCCCCGGGTATAGCAATCAGCCCCAGCATTTT
>TRBD1|TRBJ2-4|.|TRBV6-6
CASRDRGRSGGNIQYF
TGTGCCAGCAGGGACAGGGGGCGATCGGGTGGAAACATTCAGTACTTC
>TRBD1|TRBJ1-2|.|TRBV7-9
CASSSLDRGWNYGYTF
TGTGCCAGCAGCTCATTAGACAGGGGTTGGAACTATGGCTACACCTTC
>.|TRBJ2-1|.|TRBV6-4
CASSDSFPGDDEQFF
TGTGCCAGCAGTGACTCCTTCCCCGGAGACGATGAGCAGTTCTTC
>TRBD2|TRBJ2-1|.|TRBV27
CASSPASGGLLVEQFF
TGTGCCAGCAGTCCGGCTAGCGGGGGGCTCCTCGTTGAGCAGTTCTTC
>.|TRBJ2-2|few|TRBV7-2
CASSPWRGLELFF
TGTGCCAGCAGCCCCTGGCGAGGTTTGGAGCTGTTTTTT
>TRBD1|TRBJ2-7|few|TRBV28
CASSLLQTGSHEQYF
TGTGCCAGCAGTTTACTTCAGACAGGGAGCCACGAGCAGTACTTC
>.|TRBJ1-2|few|TRBV27
CASSPKTAANYGYTF
TGTGCCAGCAGTCCCAAGACAGCTGCAAACTATGGCTACACCTTC
>TRBD1|TRBJ2-7|.|TRBV9
CASSVETGVAYEQYF
TGTGCCAGCAGCGTAGAAACAGGGGTCGCCTACGAGCAGTACTTC
>TRBD2|TRBJ2-2|few|TRBV7-7
CASSPWTSGGATGELFF
TGTGCTAGCAGCCCCTGGACTAGCGGGGGGGCCACCGGGGAGCTGTTTTTT
>.|TRBJ2-7|few|TRBV7-9
CASSLERSPNPYEQYF
TGTGCCAGCAGCTTAGAACGTAGCCCCAACCCTTACGAGCAGTACTTC
>.|TRBJ1-5|.|TRBV15
CATSRERGGQPQHF
TGTGCCACCAGCAGAGAAAGGGGTGGCCAGCCCCAGCATTTT